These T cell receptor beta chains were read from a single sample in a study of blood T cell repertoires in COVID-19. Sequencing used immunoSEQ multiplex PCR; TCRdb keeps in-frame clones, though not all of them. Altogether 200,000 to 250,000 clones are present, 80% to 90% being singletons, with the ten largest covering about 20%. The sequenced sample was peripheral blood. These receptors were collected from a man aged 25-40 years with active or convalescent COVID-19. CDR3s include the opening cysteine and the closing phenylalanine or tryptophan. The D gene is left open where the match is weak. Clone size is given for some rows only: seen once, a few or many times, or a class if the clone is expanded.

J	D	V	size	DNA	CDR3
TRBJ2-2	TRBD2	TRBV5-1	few	TGCGCCAGCAGCGTTTCCGGGACTACTAACACCGGGGAGCTGTTTTTT	CASSVSGTTNTGELFF
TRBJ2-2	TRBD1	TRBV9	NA	TGTGCCAGCAGCCCCAGGACAGGGGTTCCCGGGGAGCTGTTTTTT	CASSPRTGVPGELFF
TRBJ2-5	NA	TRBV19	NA	TGTGCCAGTAGTATGGGGATAGGGGACCTACAGGGAGAGACCCAGTACTTC	CASSMGIGDLQGETQYF
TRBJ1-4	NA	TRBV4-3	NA	TGCGCCAGCAGCCAAGGGAACGGTAGGGGTTCAACTAATGAAAAACTGTTTTTT	CASSQGNGRGSTNEKLFF
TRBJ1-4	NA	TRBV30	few	TGTGCCTGGGGTCTTACTAATGAAAAACTGTTTTTT	CAWGLTNEKLFF
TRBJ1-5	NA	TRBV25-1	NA	TGTGCCTGCGCAGGGGCCGGGAGCAATCAGCCCCAGCATTTT	CACAGAGSNQPQHF
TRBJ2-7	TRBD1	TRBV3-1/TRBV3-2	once	TGTGCCTCCGGGACAGGGGGAAGTTACGAGCAGTACTTC	CASGTGGSYEQYF
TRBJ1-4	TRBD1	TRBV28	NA	TGTGCCAGCCACGGGGGGACAGGGAGCGAAAAACTGTTTTTT	CASHGGTGSEKLFF
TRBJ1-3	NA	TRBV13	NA	TGTGCCAGCAGCTTAGGGGCGGAGGAAGACACCATATATTTT	CASSLGAEEDTIYF
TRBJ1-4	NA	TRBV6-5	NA	TGTGCCAGCAGTTATACAGGTCTCACCTCCCTTGAAAAACTGTTTTTT	CASSYTGLTSLEKLFF
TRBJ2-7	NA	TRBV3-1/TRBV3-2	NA	TGTACCAGCAGCCAAGAGTACACCTCCTACGAGCAGTACTTC	CTSSQEYTSYEQYF
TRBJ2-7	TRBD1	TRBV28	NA	TGTGCCAGCAGCCCCTGGACAGGGGCCCGCGAGCAGTACTTC	CASSPWTGAREQYF
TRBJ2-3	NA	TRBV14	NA	TGTGCCAGCAGCTTTCACTTGTCTGATACGCAGTATTTT	CASSFHLSDTQYF
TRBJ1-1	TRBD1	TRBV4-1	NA	TGCGCCAGCAAACGTCGAGGGGGCAACACTGAAGCTTTCTTT	CASKRRGGNTEAFF
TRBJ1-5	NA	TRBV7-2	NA	TGTGCCAGCAGCTTAGTTGGGGGCCCGAATCAGCCCCAGCATTTT	CASSLVGGPNQPQHF
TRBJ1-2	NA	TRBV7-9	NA	TGTGCCAGCAGCCTCCTCAACTATGGCTACACCTTC	CASSLLNYGYTF
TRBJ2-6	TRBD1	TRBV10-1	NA	TGCGCCAGCGGATGGGACAGGGGTTTATGTACTGGGGCCAACGTCCTGACTTTC	CASGWDRGLCTGANVLTF
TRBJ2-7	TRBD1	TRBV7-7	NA	TGTGCTAGCAGCCCCGACAGGGGTTACGAGCAGTACTTC	CASSPDRGYEQYF